This entry is about one TCR beta chain. Its antigen is currently unknown. The data originate from a study of CD4 T cells in relation to SARS-CoV-2 and coronaviruses. In the study overall: Negative control cultures got HIV-1 Nef peptides or no peptide. Crossreactive spike epitopes shared across donors were mapped to their HLA restriction.

The assay was immunoSEQ multiplex PCR, and TCRdb's table has in-frame clones only and misses some. Of tens of thousands of clones in the sample, approximately 82% were seen once. Unexposed donor CD4+ T cells date from about 2010-2018, before the COVID-19 pandemic. CD4+ T cells were isolated from the cells after less than 13 days of culture. Half the medium was replaced with IL-2 medium on days 3 and 7. Germline CDR1 is LNHDA and CDR2 is SQIVND (reference sequence). Trimming took 5 bases from V and 2 from J; bases not matched to a gene: 7. The CDR3 length is 17 residues. The rearrangement joins TRBV19 to TRBJ2-7, with TRBD2 identical over 15 bases. The receptor was derived from a human donor in good health. The sample was CD4+ T cells from PBMCs, cultured in vitro. DNA of the CDR3: TGTGCCAGTAGTCGTGGACTAGCGGGAGGGCCAGCCTACGAGCAGTACTTC. Protein sequence: CASSRGLAGGPAYEQYF.